This entry describes one T cell receptor (beta chain). This entry comes from a study of control samples from healthy donors and cancer patients. This CDR3 contains 12 residues. V was cut by 4 bases and J by 3 bases, with 5 bases left in between. Some clones are missing from TCRdb's copy, which holds only in-frame ones; the method was immunoSEQ multiplex PCR. The table lists about 140,000 clones, over 85% of them singletons. This TCR was recovered from a man aged 25-40 years in good health. The chain uses TRBV12-3 or TRBV12-4 and TRBJ2-3, with no clear D. The sequenced sample consisted of blood. In DNA, the CDR3 is TGTGCCAGCAGTTCCTTAACAGATACGCAGTATTTT. Protein: CASSSLTDTQYF.